These 5 T cell receptor beta chains share one sample of origin, sequenced in a study of T cells expressing NK-cell markers. TCRdb re-called the 5' RACE reads and gives one entry per CDR3 protein, without DNA. This sample's clone table lists 300,000 to 450,000 distinct CDR3 sequences. Sequencing was done on a sample of blood T cells: a sorted CD56 or NKG2C T cell subset, CD4+ or CD8+ T cells, or bulk PBMC T cells (not recorded which). The receptors derive from a man aged 18-75 years in good health.

This chain uses TRBV29-1 with TRBJ2-3; TCRdb lists TRBD2, though no DNA is available to test this call. The CDR3 length is 15 residues. Looked up from germline, CDR1 is SQVTM and CDR2 is ANQGSEA. The CDR3 is CSVRSQRGSTDTQYF.

V gene TRBV29-1 combines with J gene TRBJ2-1; TCRdb's D call, TRBD2, is unchecked because there is no DNA. CDR1 is SQVTM, CDR2 ANQGSEA, per germline. The CDR3 has 13 residues. The CDR3 loop reads CSVPNGPSREQFF.

This chain joins TRBV2 and TRBJ1-2. Germline CDR1 and CDR2: SNHLY and FYNNEI. The CDR3 has 13 amino acids. The CDR3 region is CASRSALIYGYTF.

This sequence joins TRBV12-3 or TRBV12-4 and TRBJ2-7; TCRdb indicates TRBD1, and absent DNA this call remains unverified. The CDR3 covers 15 residues. The CDR3 loop reads CASSSYRGPPYEQYF.

This chain connects TRBV7-2 to TRBJ1-4; the TCRdb D gene call, TRBD1, has no DNA to confirm it. CDR1 and CDR2 from the germline V gene are SGHTA and FQGNSA. This CDR3 has 14 amino acids. The CDR3: CASSLGSGEEKLFF. Full variable domain (missing parts from reference TRBV7-2 and TRBJ1-4): GAGVSQSPSNKVTEKGKDVELRCDPISGHTALYWYRQSLGQGLEFLIYFQGNSAPDKSGLPSDRFSAERTGGSVSTLTIQRTQQEDSAVYLCASSLGSGEEKLFFGSGTQLSVL.